The clone carrying this T cell receptor (beta chain) was found many times. Its target is not known. The data are from a study of early T cells in non-severe SARS-CoV-2 infection. As for the study in general: Chains were not paired, and sequencing was done on bulk RNA from unsorted whole blood. Study results and caveats: Comparison of clonotypes with VDJdb favored anti-spike CD8 responses while missing private and CD4 specificities.

Each cDNA molecule carried a unique molecular identifier. Via MiXCR, TCRdb re-called the 5' RACE reads, giving one row per CDR3 protein. The sample records under 95,000 distinct CDR3 sequences, over 9.5% being singletons. CDR1 and CDR2 from the germline V gene are SGHVS and FNYEAQ. The CDR3 is 14 amino acids. The V segment lost 0 bases and the J segment 7 bases; nucleotides outside the gene matches: 2. The specimen was whole blood. This chain joins TRBV7-6 and TRBJ2-1; 8 bases agree with TRBD1. The clonotype comes from an adult who was a healthcare worker with PCR-confirmed SARS-CoV-2 infection or an uninfected control (not recorded which). For the CDR3, the DNA is TGTGCCAGCAGCTTAGCAGGGACAGGTAATGAGCAGTTCTTC. This encodes CASSLAGTGNEQFF.